This TCR beta chain came from a study of T-cell reconstitution after alpha-beta-depleted transplantation in children (dated by TCRdb to the mid-2010s). The study in broad terms: Using TCR repertoire profiling, the study followed T-cell immune reconstitution in a quantitative way in children after TCRalphabeta/CD19-depleted allogeneic hematopoietic cell transplantation. Points the paper makes about the study in general: Over subsequent months, a decline in hyperexpanded clone frequencies was noted, and after one year, T-cell counts and TCRbeta diversity were mostly ascribed to newly produced T cells. In some patients, high TCRbeta diversity at day 60 was attributed to recipient T cells and intrathymic progenitors that had survived conditioning. Apparently early alphabetaT-cell count recovery about two months after transplant reportedly relied on only several hundred rapidly expanded clones derived from non-depleted graft cells.

The sample's treatment or condition label, in plain terms: allogeneic hematopoietic cell transplantation with graft depleted of TCRalphabeta T cells and CD19 B cells. TCRalphabeta/CD19-depleted allogeneic hematopoietic cell grafts were given to the transplant recipients, all of whom were children. Library prep was done by PCR. The listed sequencing device is Illumina HiSeq 2500. Molecular barcoding was employed in the preparation of TCR libraries, with unique molecular identifiers being used to normalize TCRbeta repertoire quantification. Starting from the raw public reads, TCRdb applied fastp trimming at Q25, assembled clones with MiXCR and retained in-frame beta chains. Rows with one shared CDR3 protein collapse into an entry with the most common genes and DNA. The sample has 130,000 to 150,000 distinct CDR3 sequences on record, about 9% of them singletons. Of the sample, roughly 20% falls within the top ten clones.

This clonotype was counted many times. Its cognate antigen has yet to be identified. One base away there is no much larger clone; base qualities are not given. In the germline V gene (reference sequence), CDR1 corresponds to SEHNR and CDR2 to FQNEAQ. V is pruned by 5 bases and J by 5 bases, leaving 16 bases of the junction without a gene match. The CDR3 spans 17 residues, from the cysteine through the phenylalanine. Only the CDR3 DNA stays, 51 bases, in frame from base 1. The receptor chain draws on TRBV7-9 and TRBJ2-3; 7 nucleotides in the junction match TRBD1. The clonotype was recovered from a female patient between 2 and 15 years old who had a stem cell transplant for congenital amegakaryocytic thrombocytopenia, so the T cells may come from the graft donor. The material was PBMCs, mostly from graft donor cells, obtained 180 days after TCRalphabeta/CD19-depleted stem cell transplant. In nucleotide form, the sequence is TGTGCCAGCAGCCCAGGGTGGGGACAGCCTGTGGTAGATACGCAGTATTTT. The translation is CASSPGWGQPVVDTQYF. The reference TRBV7-9 and TRBJ2-3 proteins fill in what lies around the CDR3, so the full variable domain reads DTGVSQNPRHKITKRGQNVTFRCDPISEHNRLYWYRQTLGQGPEFLTYFQNEAQLEKSRLLSDRFSAERPKGSFSTLEIQRTEQGDSAMYLCASSPGWGQPVVDTQYFGPGTRLTVL.